This T cell receptor (beta chain) was identified during a study of CD8+ T cells in alopecia areata. Sequencing relied on a cDNA template that was reverse transcribed from extracted RNA. This table comes from immunoSEQ multiplex PCR, and its TCRdb copy is limited to in-frame clones, with some not included. The sample consists of approximately 200,000 clones, less than 45% of them appearing once. The CDR3 length is 13 residues. J lost 4 bases, V lost 8 bases, and 5 bases had no gene match. Per the germline V gene, CDR1 is MDHEN and CDR2 is SYDVKM. Sample treatment: oral pan-JAK inhibitor, 5-10 mg twice daily.

The sequence derives from a human donor with alopecia areata. This specimen consisted of CD4+ T cells sorted from blood, obtained at roughly week 36, from a patient treated with tofacitinib. This chain joins TRBV28 and TRBJ2-7; 10 nucleotides agree with TRBD1. The CDR3 nucleotides read TGTGCCAGCGGTGACAGGGGGCCTTACGAGCAGTACTTC. Protein: CASGDRGPYEQYF.